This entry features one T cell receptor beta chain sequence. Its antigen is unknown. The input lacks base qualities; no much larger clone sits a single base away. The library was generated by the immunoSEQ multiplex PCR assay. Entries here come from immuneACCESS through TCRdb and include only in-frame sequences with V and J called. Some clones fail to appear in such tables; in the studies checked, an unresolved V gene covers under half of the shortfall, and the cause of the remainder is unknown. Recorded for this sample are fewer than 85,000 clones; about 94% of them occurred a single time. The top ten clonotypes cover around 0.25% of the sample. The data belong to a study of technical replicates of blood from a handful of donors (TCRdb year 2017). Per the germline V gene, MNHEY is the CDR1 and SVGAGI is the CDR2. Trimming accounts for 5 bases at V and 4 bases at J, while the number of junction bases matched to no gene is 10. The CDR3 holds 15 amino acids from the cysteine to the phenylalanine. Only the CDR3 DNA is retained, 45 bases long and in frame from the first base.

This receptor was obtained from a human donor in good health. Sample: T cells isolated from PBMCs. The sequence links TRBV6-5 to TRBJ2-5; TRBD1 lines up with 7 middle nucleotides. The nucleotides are TGTGCCAGCAGTCCGGGACAGAGTAGGGGAGAGACCCAGTACTTC. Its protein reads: CASSPGQSRGETQYF.